This T cell receptor beta chain was recovered during a study of blood T cell repertoires in COVID-19 (dated by TCRdb to 2020 to 2021). General notes on the study: The collaborator samples originated in the United States, Italy and Spain and spanned the acute and convalescent phases of COVID-19. The repertoires were released in a freely available public database intended as a resource for research on the immune response to SARS-CoV-2. The sample metadata nearly always contained a de-identified subject ID, COVID-19 status, age in years and sex. The samples were drawn from the first 160 participants of the ongoing ImmuneRACE study and from some 1,300 subjects provided by 6 global collaborators. Deeply sampled blood TCRbeta repertoires from subjects exposed to, actively infected with, or recovered from COVID-19 were included in the dataset. HLA class I and class II types, where available, came from metadata supplied by the sample provider rather than from assay-based typing. The prospective study material was composed of cDNA or gDNA derived from T cells, B-cell-depleted T cells, or PBMCs. Study-level results and caveats: Clinical and demographic metadata were provided uncurated, with the amount varying by source and participant.

As to this clone: Its cognate antigen has yet to be identified. No per-base quality is available; no much larger clone lies one base away.

Whole blood was collected in K2EDTA tubes by collaborating institutions according to the institutions' own protocols. Collaborator samples were shipped for TCRbeta analysis as frozen whole blood, isolated PBMCs, or DNA extracted from either sample type. V and J are truncated by 1 base and 8 bases respectively, leaving an intervening sequence of 7 bases. The CDR3 numbers 12 residues from cysteine through phenylalanine. Only the CDR3 portion is preserved as DNA: 36 bases, with reading frame beginning at the first base. According to the germline V gene, CDR1 reads SGHRS and CDR2 reads YFSETQ. TCRbeta CDR3 regions were amplified from genomic DNA by means of the immunoSEQ Assay, a bias-controlled multiplex PCR. Turning to the authors' computational methods: Within the assay, amplification of reference gene primers was used to estimate how many nucleated cells each sample contained. Sequence reads were collapsed and filtered to measure the absolute abundance of every unique TCRbeta CDR3 rearrangement. For each sample, productive Simpson clonality was calculated by taking the square root of Simpson's diversity index across productive rearrangements. Entries here come from immuneACCESS through TCRdb and include only in-frame sequences with V and J called. Some clones fail to appear in such tables; in the studies checked, an unresolved V gene covers under half of the shortfall, and the cause of the remainder is unknown. The D gene and trimming were derived from the DNA, and the V and J assignments and clone size from that table. Here the sample has just under 90,000 clones; about 88% occur a single time. Of the sample, roughly 3% falls within the top ten clones.

Recombination connected TRBV5-1 to TRBJ2-1, with an unclear D gene assignment. The source of this sequence is an elderly woman with acute or convalescent COVID-19. Sample: peripheral blood. The nucleotide sequence reads as follows: TGCGCCAGCAGCTTGATCGGGTATGAGCAGTTCTTC. It translates as CASSLIGYEQFF.